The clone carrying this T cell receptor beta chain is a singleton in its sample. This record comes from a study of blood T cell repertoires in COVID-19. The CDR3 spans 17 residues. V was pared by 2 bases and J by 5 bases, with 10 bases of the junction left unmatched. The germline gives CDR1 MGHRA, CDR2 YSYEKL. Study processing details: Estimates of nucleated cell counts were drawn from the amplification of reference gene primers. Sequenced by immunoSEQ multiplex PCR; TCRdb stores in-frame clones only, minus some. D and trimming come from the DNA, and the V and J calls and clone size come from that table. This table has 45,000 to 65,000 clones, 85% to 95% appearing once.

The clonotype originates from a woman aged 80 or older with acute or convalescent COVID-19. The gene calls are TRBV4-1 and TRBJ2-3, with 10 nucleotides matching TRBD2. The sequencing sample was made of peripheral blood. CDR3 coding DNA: TGCGCCAGCAGCCAATCGGCCGGACTAGCGGATCTAGATACGCAGTATTTT. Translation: CASSQSAGLADLDTQYF.